The 9 T cell receptor beta chains listed next were all sequenced from one sample in a study of CD8 T cells in ankylosing spondylitis. A single record per CDR3 protein comes from TCRdb applying MiXCR to the 5' RACE reads. The sample holds about 360,000 distinct CDR3 sequences, roughly 14% seen once. Specimen: blood, either unsorted or a sorted T cell fraction (not recorded which). The source of these receptors is a male donor with ankylosing spondylitis or in good health (not recorded which).

This chain connects TRBV10-3 to TRBJ1-3, with D perhaps TRBD1 (5 bases). The CDR3 sequence is 18 residues long. With 5 bases removed from V and 0 bases from J, the gap between germline ends came to 20 bases. From germline, CDR1 is ENHRY and CDR2 SYGVKD. The DNA for the CDR3 is TGTGCCATCAGTACCGGGACCTCTGCCCCCTTCTCTGGAAACACCATATATTTT. It yields the protein CAISTGTSAPFSGNTIYF.

About this clonotype itself: This may come from a read error, since a much larger clone is one base off. This CDR3 fails to terminate in the conserved phenylalanine or tryptophan, so it likely reflects a read error. This chain uses TRBV5-5 with TRBJ2-2; 7 bases are shared with TRBD2. The CDR3 has 16 amino acids. Trimming took 1 base from V and 2 from J; bases not matched to a gene: 5. From germline, CDR1 is SGHKS and CDR2 YYEKEE (reference sequence). CDR3 sequence (DNA): TGTGCCAGCAGCTTGACGCAGGGACTAAACACCGGGGAGCTGTTTTCT. It encodes CASSLTQGLNTGELFS.

J is TRBJ1-1 and V is TRBV5-1; possible D gene TRBD1, 5 bases. This CDR3 is built from 15 residues. Germline CDR1 SGHRS, CDR2 YFSETQ. Trimming took off 1 base at V and 0 bases at J, with 10 bases between the two ends. The CDR3 here is CASSLIQGLNTEAFF. The CDR3 coding sequence is TGCGCCAGCAGCTTGATTCAGGGACTGAACACTGAAGCTTTCTTT.

The sample holds a few counts of this clonotype. This sequence joins TRBV20-1 and TRBJ2-7; TRBD1 aligns across 8 bases. The CDR3 has 15 residues. J lost 0 bases, V lost 3 bases, and 7 bases had no gene match. CDR1 and CDR2 from the germline V gene are DFQATT and SNEGSKA (reference sequence). CDR3 coding DNA: TGCAGTGCTAGCCTCGGACAGGGCAGCTCCTACGAGCAGTACTTC. Translating gives CSASLGQGSSYEQYF.

This clonotype was counted ten times or more. As DNA, the CDR3 is TGTGCCAGCAGCCGGACGGGCGACACTGAAGCTTTCTTT. Amino acids: CASSRTGDTEAFF. The chain uses TRBV3-1 and TRBJ1-1; no reliable D call. The CDR3 runs 13 residues. V lost 4 bases, J lost 3 bases, and 9 bases lay in between. Germline V gives CDR1 LGHDT, CDR2 YNNKEL (reference sequence).

This clonotype was seen only a few times. The chain carries TRBV10-1 and TRBJ2-3, with D possibly being TRBD1 or TRBD2 (7 bases each). Germline CDR1 reads WNHNN; CDR2 reads SYGVQD (reference sequence). Deletions cut 10 bases from V and 4 bases from J, with 18 bases between. The CDR3 is 14 residues long. In DNA, the CDR3 is TGCGCCATCCCCCCCCAGGGGGGGCCAGATACGCAGTATTTT. Protein sequence: CAIPPQGGPDTQYF.

This clonotype was detected a few times. The chain recombines TRBV5-1 with TRBJ1-2; no definite D call. The CDR3 spans 12 residues. Germline loops: CDR1 SGHRS, CDR2 YFSETQ. The V gene lost 2 bases and the J gene lost 13 bases, with 15 bases spanning the gap. In DNA form, the CDR3 reads TGCGCCAGCAGCTTCGATTCAGGATCCGTCACCTTC. Translation gives CASSFDSGSVTF. The whole variable domain, filled in from reference TRBV5-1 and TRBJ1-2, reads KAGVTQTPRYLIKTRGQQVTLSCSPISGHRSVSWYQQTPGQGLQFLFEYFSETQRNKGNFPGRFSGRQFSNSRSEMNVSTLELGDSALYLCASSFDSGSVTFGSGTRLTVV.

This clonotype was picked up many times. The V call is TRBV7-9, the J call TRBJ1-1, with a tentative D call TRBD1 (5 bases). The V end was cut by 4 bases, the J end by 4 bases, with 10 bases between. This CDR3 spans 13 amino acids. Germline V lookup: CDR1 SEHNR, CDR2 FQNEAQ (reference sequence). The CDR3 bases are TGTGCCAGCAGCTACCAGGGAACCACTGAAGCTTTCTTT. Translated: CASSYQGTTEAFF.

The gene calls are TRBV18 and TRBJ2-2; D might be TRBD1 (6 bases). The ends were cut back, 0 bases at V and 0 bases at J, with 8 bases in the middle. This CDR3 spans 16 amino acids. The germline V gene has CDR1 KGHSH and CDR2 LQKENI. The CDR3 DNA sequence: TGTGCCAGCTCACCACCGGCAGGGGCGAACACCGGGGAGCTGTTTTTT. This sequence encodes CASSPPAGANTGELFF.